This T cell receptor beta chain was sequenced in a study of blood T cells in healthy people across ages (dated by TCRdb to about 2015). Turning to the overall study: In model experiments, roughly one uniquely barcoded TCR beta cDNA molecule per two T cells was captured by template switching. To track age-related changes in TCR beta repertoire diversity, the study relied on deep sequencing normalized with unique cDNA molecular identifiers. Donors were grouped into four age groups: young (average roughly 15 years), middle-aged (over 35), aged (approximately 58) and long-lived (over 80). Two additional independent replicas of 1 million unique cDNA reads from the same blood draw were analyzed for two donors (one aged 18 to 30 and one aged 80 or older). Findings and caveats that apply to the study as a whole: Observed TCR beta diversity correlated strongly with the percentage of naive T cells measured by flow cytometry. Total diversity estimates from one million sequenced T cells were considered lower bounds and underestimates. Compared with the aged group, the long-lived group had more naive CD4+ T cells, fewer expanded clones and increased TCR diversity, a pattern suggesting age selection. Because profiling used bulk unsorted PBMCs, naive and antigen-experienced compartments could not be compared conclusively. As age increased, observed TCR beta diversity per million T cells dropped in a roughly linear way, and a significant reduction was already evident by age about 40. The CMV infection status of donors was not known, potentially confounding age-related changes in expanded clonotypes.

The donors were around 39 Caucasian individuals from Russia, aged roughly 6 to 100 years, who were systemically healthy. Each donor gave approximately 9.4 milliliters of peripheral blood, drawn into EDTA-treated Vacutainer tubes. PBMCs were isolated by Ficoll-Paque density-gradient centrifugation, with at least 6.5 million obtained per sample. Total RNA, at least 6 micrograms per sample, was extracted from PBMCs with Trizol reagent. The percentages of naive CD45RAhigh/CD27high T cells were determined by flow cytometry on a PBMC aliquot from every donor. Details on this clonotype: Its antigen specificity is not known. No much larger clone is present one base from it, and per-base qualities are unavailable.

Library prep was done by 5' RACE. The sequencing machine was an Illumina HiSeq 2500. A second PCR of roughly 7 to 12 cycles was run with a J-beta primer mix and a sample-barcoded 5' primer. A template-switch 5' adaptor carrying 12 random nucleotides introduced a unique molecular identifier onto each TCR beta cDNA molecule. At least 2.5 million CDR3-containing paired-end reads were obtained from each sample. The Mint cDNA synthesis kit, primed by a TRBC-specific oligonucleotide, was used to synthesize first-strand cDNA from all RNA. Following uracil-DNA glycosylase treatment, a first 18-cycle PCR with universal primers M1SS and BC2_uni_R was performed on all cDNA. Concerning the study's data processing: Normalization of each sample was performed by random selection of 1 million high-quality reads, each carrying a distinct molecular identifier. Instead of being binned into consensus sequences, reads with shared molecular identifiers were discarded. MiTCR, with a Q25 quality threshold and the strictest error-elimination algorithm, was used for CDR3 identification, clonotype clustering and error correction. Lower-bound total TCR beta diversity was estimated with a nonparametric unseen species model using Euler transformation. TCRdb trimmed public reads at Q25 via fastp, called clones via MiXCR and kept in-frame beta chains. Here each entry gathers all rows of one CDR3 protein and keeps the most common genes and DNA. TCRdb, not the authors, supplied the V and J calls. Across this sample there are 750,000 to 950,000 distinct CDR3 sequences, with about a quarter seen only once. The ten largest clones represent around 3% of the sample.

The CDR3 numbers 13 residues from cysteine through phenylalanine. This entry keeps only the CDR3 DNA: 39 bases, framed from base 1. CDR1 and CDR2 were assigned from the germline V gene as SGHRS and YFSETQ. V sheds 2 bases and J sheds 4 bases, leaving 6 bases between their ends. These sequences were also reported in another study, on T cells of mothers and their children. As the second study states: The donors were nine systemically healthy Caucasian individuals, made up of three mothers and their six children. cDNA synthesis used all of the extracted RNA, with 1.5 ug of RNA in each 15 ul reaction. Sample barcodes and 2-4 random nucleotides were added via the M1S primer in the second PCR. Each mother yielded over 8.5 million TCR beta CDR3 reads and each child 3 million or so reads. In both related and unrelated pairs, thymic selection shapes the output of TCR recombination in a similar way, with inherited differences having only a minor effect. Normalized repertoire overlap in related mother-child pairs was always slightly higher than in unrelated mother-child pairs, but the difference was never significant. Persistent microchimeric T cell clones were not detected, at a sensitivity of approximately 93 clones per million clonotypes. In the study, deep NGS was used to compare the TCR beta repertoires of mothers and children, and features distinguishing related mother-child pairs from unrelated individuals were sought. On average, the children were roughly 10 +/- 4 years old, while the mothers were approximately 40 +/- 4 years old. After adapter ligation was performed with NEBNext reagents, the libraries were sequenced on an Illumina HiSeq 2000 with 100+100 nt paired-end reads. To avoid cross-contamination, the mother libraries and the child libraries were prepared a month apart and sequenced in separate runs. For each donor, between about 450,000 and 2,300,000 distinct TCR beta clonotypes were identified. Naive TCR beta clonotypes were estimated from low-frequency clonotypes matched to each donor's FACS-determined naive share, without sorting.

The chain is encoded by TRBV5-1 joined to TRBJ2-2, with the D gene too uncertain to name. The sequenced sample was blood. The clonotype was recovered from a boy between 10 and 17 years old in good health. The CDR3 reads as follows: CASSFALTGELFF. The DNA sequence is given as TGCGCCAGCAGCTTTGCCCTCACCGGGGAGCTGTTTTTT.